This TCR beta chain was documented in a study of shared clonotypes between healthy human individuals. Investigators divided CD4+ cells into CD45RA+ naive and CD45RA-negative memory subsets. There are 14 residues in the CDR3. The V and J ends lost 5 bases and 6 bases respectively, with 17 bases between them. CDR1 and CDR2 from the germline V gene are SGHNT and YENEEA. Over several immunoSEQ plates, each subset's genomic DNA was distributed in even portions. Assay used: immunoSEQ multiplex PCR; TCRdb lists only in-frame clones, some missing. The sample holds 2 million to 2.5 million clones, 92% seen once. Remarks on this clone: The antigen remains undetermined.

Findings and caveats of the study: Among a handful of donors, about 4.6% of naive CD4 clonotypes were found in common. Across subsets, estimated richness was generally greater for naive than for memory populations.

Sequenced sample: naive CD4+ T cells from PBMCs. Subset reported: CD45RA+ positively selected. The TCR was taken from a young man in good health. Some clones in this sample may be carry-over from other donors' samples. This chain uses TRBV11-3 with TRBJ2-7; D is ambiguous. CDR3 sequence (DNA): TGTGCCAGCAGCCCCGACCCAACTTCATCCGAGCAGTACTTC. It yields the protein CASSPDPTSSEQYF.